This T cell receptor (beta chain) is from a study of blood T cell repertoires in COVID-19. The method was immunoSEQ multiplex PCR; TCRdb's version includes in-frame clones alone and lacks a portion of them. The table lists 14,000 or so clones, more than 70% of them singletons. Looked up from germline, CDR1 is SGDLS and CDR2 is YYNGEE. CDR3 size: 17 residues. Trimming took off 4 bases at V and 2 bases at J, with 20 bases between the two ends. The receptor comes from a human donor in a cohort sampled during active COVID-19. The rearrangement joins TRBV9 to TRBJ2-3; possibly TRBD2 for D (6 bases). The sample was peripheral blood. CDR3 sequence reads: CASSRSPLVAATDTQYF. Here the CDR3 DNA reads TGTGCCAGCAGCCGGTCCCCTTTAGTAGCGGCCACAGATACGCAGTATTTT.